A selection of T cell receptor beta chains follows, all from one sample in a study of T cells in Graves' hyperthyroidism and ophthalmopathy. One entry per CDR3 protein, called by TCRdb with MiXCR from the multiplex PCR reads. The sample yields roughly 250,000 distinct CDR3 sequences, about a sixth seen once. Sequenced: blood. The receptors were gathered from a woman aged 18-35 years with Graves' ophthalmopathy. Each CDR3 is given with its conserved first and last residue. Each record gives: CDR3 protein, CDR3 DNA, V gene, D gene, J gene, clone size. D genes are given only for firm matches. Rows may omit the clone size; those that give it use once, few, many or a size class.

CASSPGMLGTEAFF | TGTGCCAGTAGTCCAGGGATGCTAGGCACTGAAGCTTTCTTT | TRBV19 | - | TRBJ1-1 | few
CASSLEQGVHTEAFF | TGCGCCAGCAGCCTTGAACAGGGGGTGCACACGGAAGCTTTCTTT | TRBV4-3 | TRBD1 | TRBJ1-1 | few
CASSLRPNEQFF | TGTGCCAGCAGCTTGAGACCGAATGAGCAGTTCTTC | TRBV5-8 | - | TRBJ2-1 | many
CASSFGTSGGYHEQFF | TGTGCCAGCAGCTTTGGGACTAGCGGGGGTTACCATGAGCAGTTCTTC | TRBV7-9 | TRBD2 | TRBJ2-1 | -
CASSFGAWAVGYTF | TGTGCCAGCAGTTTCGGGGCATGGGCGGTCGGCTACACCTTC | TRBV28 | - | TRBJ1-2 | -
CSARRTSRSGELFF | TGCAGTGCTAGAAGGACATCGCGGAGCGGGGAGCTGTTTTTT | TRBV20-1 | - | TRBJ2-2 | many
CASSLEGATGNTIYF | TGTGCCAGCAGCTTAGAGGGCGCGACTGGAAACACCATATATTTT | TRBV7-2 | - | TRBJ1-3 | many
CASSYGQGNVETQYF | TGTGCCAGCAGCTACGGACAGGGTAATGTGGAGACCCAGTACTTC | TRBV13 | TRBD1 | TRBJ2-5 | many
CASSWDSDTEAFF | TGTGCCAGCAGTTGGGACTCGGACACTGAAGCTTTCTTT | TRBV28 | - | TRBJ1-1 | -
CASSTLTHTDTQYF | TGTGCCAGCAGTACCCTTACCCACACAGATACGCAGTATTTT | TRBV12-3/TRBV12-4 | - | TRBJ2-3 | many
CATSRGGTSGRADTQYF | TGTGCCACCAGCAGAGGCGGTACTAGCGGGAGGGCGGATACGCAGTATTTT | TRBV15 | TRBD2 | TRBJ2-3 | many
CASSGRDRGQETQYF | TGTGCCAGCAGTGGCCGGGACAGGGGCCAAGAGACCCAGTACTTC | TRBV6-1 | TRBD1 | TRBJ2-5 | many
CASSPRTTDYGYTF | TGTGCCAGCAGCCCTCGGACGACGGACTATGGCTACACCTTC | TRBV7-9 | - | TRBJ1-2 | many
CASSRQGTVNTEAFF | TGTGCCAGCAGTAGACAGGGAACGGTGAACACTGAAGCTTTCTTT | TRBV2 | TRBD1 | TRBJ1-1 | many
CASSSLGGRYEQYF | TGTGCCAGCAGTTCTCTCGGGGGGCGCTACGAGCAGTACTTC | TRBV28 | - | TRBJ2-7 | -
CASSLVMTGADPGELFF | TGCGCCAGCAGCTTGGTGATGACAGGGGCTGATCCCGGGGAGCTGTTTTTT | TRBV5-1 | TRBD1 | TRBJ2-2 | few
CASSDLTGTYHNEQFF | TGTGCCAGCAGTGACCTGACAGGGACTTATCACAATGAGCAGTTCTTC | TRBV25-1 | - | TRBJ2-1 | many
CAWSPGHLSTDTQYF | TGTGCCTGGAGCCCCGGGCACCTGAGCACAGATACGCAGTATTTT | TRBV30 | - | TRBJ2-3 | once
CASSFDRGNSPLHF | TGTGCCAGCAGCTTTGACAGGGGGAATTCACCCCTCCACTTT | TRBV11-2 | TRBD1 | TRBJ1-6 | -
CASSPRGGEITYEQYF | TGTGCCAGCAGCCCCCGAGGGGGGGAGATTACCTACGAGCAGTACTTC | TRBV5-6 | - | TRBJ2-7 | once
CASGSPGSNYGYTF | TGTGCTAGTGGTTCTCCCGGGTCTAACTATGGCTACACCTTC | TRBV12-5 | - | TRBJ1-2 | many
CASSQDGTVLSGNTIYF | TGTGCCAGCAGCCAAGATGGAACAGTGCTCTCTGGAAACACCATATATTTT | TRBV4-2 | - | TRBJ1-3 | few
CASSITTGGANVLTF | TGTGCCAGTAGTATAACTACAGGGGGCGCGAATGTCCTGACTTTC | TRBV19 | TRBD1 | TRBJ2-6 | -
CASSLTDYEQYF | TGTGCCAGCAGTTTGACAGACTACGAGCAGTACTTC | TRBV28 | - | TRBJ2-7 | many
CASSLTSGRANEQFF | TGTGCCAGCAGTTTGACTAGCGGGAGGGCCAATGAGCAGTTCTTC | TRBV12-3/TRBV12-4 | TRBD2 | TRBJ2-1 | many
CSIVSGGIYNEQFF | TGCAGCATCGTCTCGGGGGGGATCTACAATGAGCAGTTCTTC | TRBV29-1 | TRBD2 | TRBJ2-1 | few
CASSSGTGFYGYTF | TGTGCCAGCTCATCCGGGACAGGGTTCTATGGCTACACCTTC | TRBV18 | TRBD1 | TRBJ1-2 | many
CSAPLRAGYTF | TGCAGTGCTCCCCTCAGGGCTGGCTACACCTTC | TRBV20-1 | - | TRBJ1-2 | many
CASSLERHSYEQYF | TGTGCCAGCAGCTTGGAACGGCACTCCTACGAGCAGTACTTC | TRBV5-6 | - | TRBJ2-7 | many
CASSLLGGRYNEQFF | TGTGCCAGCAGCCTGCTGGGGGGGCGGTACAATGAGCAGTTCTTC | TRBV7-2 | - | TRBJ2-1 | many
CASSPLDRRDEKLFF | TGTGCCAGCAGCCCCTTGGACAGAAGGGATGAAAAACTGTTTTTT | TRBV28 | - | TRBJ1-4 | many
CASSPGLAGGADTQYF | TGTGCCAGTAGTCCTGGACTAGCGGGGGGGGCAGATACGCAGTATTTT | TRBV19 | TRBD2 | TRBJ2-3 | many
CASSLSPASGRVTQFF | TGTGCCAGCAGCTTAAGTCCGGCTAGCGGGAGGGTGACGCAGTTCTTC | TRBV7-3 | TRBD2 | TRBJ2-1 | -